A single TCR beta chain is shown here with its context. What this receptor recognizes is not known. No base qualities exist here, and no much larger clone lies one base off it. Libraries were built with 5' RACE. Sequencing instrument: Illumina HiSeq 2500. The second PCR ran for roughly 7 to 11 cycles and used a J-beta primer mix along with a sample-barcoded 5' primer. A unique molecular identifier was introduced onto each TCR beta cDNA molecule by a template-switch 5' adaptor carrying 12 random nucleotides. Each sample yielded at least 3 million CDR3-containing paired-end reads. First-strand cDNA synthesis was performed from all RNA using the Mint cDNA synthesis kit, with priming by a TRBC-specific oligonucleotide. After uracil-DNA glycosylase treatment, a first 18-cycle PCR used universal primers M1SS and BC2_uni_R on all cDNA. Under the source paper's analysis protocol: Each sample was normalized by randomly selecting 1 million high-quality reads, each carrying a distinct molecular identifier. Reads with shared molecular identifiers were discarded instead of being binned into consensus sequences. MiTCR, run with a Q25 quality threshold and the strictest error-elimination algorithm, handled CDR3 identification, clonotype clustering and error correction. A nonparametric unseen species model using Euler transformation provided a lower-bound estimate of total TCR beta diversity. TCRdb itself trimmed the public reads at Q25 with fastp, ran MiXCR and retained productive beta chains. Every distinct CDR3 protein forms one entry, paired with its most common genes and DNA. The V and J calls and clone size come from TCRdb's table, not from the authors' own analysis. This sample lists fewer than 2,000,000 distinct CDR3 sequences; roughly a third were detected once. 10% to 12% of the sample lies in the top ten.

The source of the sample is a study of blood T cells in healthy people across ages (dated by TCRdb to 2015 to 2017). In terms of the full investigation: Template switching captured roughly one uniquely barcoded TCR beta cDNA molecule per two T cells in model experiments. To avoid experimental bias, donors of different ages were distributed randomly across sequencing lanes. Four age groups were formed from the donors: young (average roughly 16 years), middle-aged (approximately 40), aged (62) and long-lived (around 82). Two additional independent replicas of 1 million unique cDNA reads from the same blood draw were analyzed for two donors (one aged 18 to 29 and one aged 80 or older). The study measured age-related changes in TCR beta repertoire diversity using deep sequencing normalized with unique cDNA molecular identifiers. Study-wide findings and limitations: Because the CMV infection status of the donors was unknown, age-related changes in expanded clonotypes may potentially have been confounded. Compared with the aged group, the long-lived group had more naive CD4+ T cells, fewer expanded clones and increased TCR diversity, suggesting age selection. There was a strong correlation between observed TCR beta diversity and the percentage of naive T cells measured by flow cytometry. As age increased, observed TCR beta diversity per million T cells dropped in a roughly linear way, and a significant reduction was already evident by age about 40. Conclusive comparison of naive and antigen-experienced compartments was prevented by the profiling of bulk unsorted PBMCs. Estimates of total diversity based on one million sequenced T cells were considered lower bounds and underestimates.

The cysteine opens and the phenylalanine closes a CDR3 of 12 amino acids. The read is trimmed to its CDR3 DNA, 36 bases read in frame from base 1. V is reduced by 3 bases and J by 9 bases, leaving a spacing of 12 bases between them. Donors were about 36 systemically healthy Caucasian individuals from Russia aged roughly 6 to 95 years. Each donor gave roughly 9.5 milliliters of peripheral blood, collected into EDTA-treated Vacutainer tubes. Ficoll-Paque density-gradient centrifugation was used to isolate PBMCs, with at least 6.5 million per sample. Trizol reagent was used to extract total RNA from the PBMCs, yielding at least 6 micrograms per sample. The percentages of naive CD45RAhigh/CD27high T cells were determined by flow cytometry on a PBMC aliquot from every donor.

Sequencing was carried out using blood. This receptor was taken from a woman aged 30 to 39 in good health. The chain couples TRBV12-3 or TRBV12-4 to TRBJ2-7; possibly the D gene is TRBD1, per 5 matching bases. The CDR3 region: CASSLDIQPQYF. The DNA sequence is TGTGCCAGCAGTTTGGACATCCAACCGCAGTACTTC.